This T cell receptor beta chain was retrieved from a study of blood T cell repertoires in COVID-19. Across the study: The United States, Italy and Spain supplied acute and convalescent COVID-19 samples. T cells, B-cell-depleted T cells, or PBMCs provided the cDNA or gDNA that served as material.

In the original processing: Using reference gene primer amplification, nucleated cell counts were estimated. The method was immunoSEQ multiplex PCR; TCRdb's version includes in-frame clones alone and lacks a portion of them. V, J and clone size derive from that table, while D and trimming were established from the DNA sequence. The sample includes 30,000 to 35,000 clones, about four fifths of them seen just once. Trimming took off 5 bases at V and 2 bases at J, with 14 bases between the two ends. The CDR3 is made up of 14 amino acids. Germline CDR1 SGHNT, CDR2 YYREEE (reference sequence). The clonotype originates from a man older than 75 with active or convalescent COVID-19. V is TRBV5-4 and J is TRBJ2-7, with D perhaps matching TRBD1 (5 bases). Specimen: peripheral blood. The chain's CDR3 is CASSPGLRPYEQYF. The CDR3 DNA follows: TGTGCCAGCAGTCCAGGGTTACGTCCCTACGAGCAGTACTTC.